The sequence of this T cell receptor (beta chain) was determined in a study of yellow fever vaccine responses in identical twins. Study-wide points: Reported findings indicate that twins' vaccine T cell responses seemed partially convergent, partially personalized.

A remark on this clonotype: Antigen specificity is unknown.

One entry per CDR3 protein, called by TCRdb with MiXCR from the RT-PCR reads. The data hold fewer than 5,500 distinct CDR3 sequences, with less than 75% observed a single time. V lost 4 bases and J lost 5; bases outside the gene matches: 1. This CDR3 has 13 residues. Germline-derived CDR1 and CDR2 are ENHRY and SYGVKD. This material consisted of T cells from blood (PBMCs), unsorted or a sorted subset (not recorded which), taken before or after yellow fever vaccination (not recorded which). The genes are TRBV10-3 and TRBJ2-7, with 11 bases identical to TRBD2. The sequence was obtained from a young woman who received the yellow fever vaccine. DNA of the CDR3: TGTGCCATCAGTGCGGGACTAGCGGACGAGCAGTACTTC. Amino acid sequence: CAISAGLADEQYF.